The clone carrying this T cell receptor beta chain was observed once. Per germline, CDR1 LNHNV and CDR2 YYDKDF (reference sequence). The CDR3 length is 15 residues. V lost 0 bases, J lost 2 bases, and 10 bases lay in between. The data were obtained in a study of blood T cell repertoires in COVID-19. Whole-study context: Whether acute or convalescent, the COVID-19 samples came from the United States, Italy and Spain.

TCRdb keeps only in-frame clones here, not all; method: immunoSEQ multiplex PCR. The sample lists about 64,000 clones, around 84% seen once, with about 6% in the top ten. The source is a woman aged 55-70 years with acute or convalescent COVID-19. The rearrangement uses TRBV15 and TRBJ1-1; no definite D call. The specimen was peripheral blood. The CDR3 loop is CATSRDQHPNTEAFF. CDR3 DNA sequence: TGTGCCACCAGCAGAGATCAACACCCCAACACTGAAGCTTTCTTT.